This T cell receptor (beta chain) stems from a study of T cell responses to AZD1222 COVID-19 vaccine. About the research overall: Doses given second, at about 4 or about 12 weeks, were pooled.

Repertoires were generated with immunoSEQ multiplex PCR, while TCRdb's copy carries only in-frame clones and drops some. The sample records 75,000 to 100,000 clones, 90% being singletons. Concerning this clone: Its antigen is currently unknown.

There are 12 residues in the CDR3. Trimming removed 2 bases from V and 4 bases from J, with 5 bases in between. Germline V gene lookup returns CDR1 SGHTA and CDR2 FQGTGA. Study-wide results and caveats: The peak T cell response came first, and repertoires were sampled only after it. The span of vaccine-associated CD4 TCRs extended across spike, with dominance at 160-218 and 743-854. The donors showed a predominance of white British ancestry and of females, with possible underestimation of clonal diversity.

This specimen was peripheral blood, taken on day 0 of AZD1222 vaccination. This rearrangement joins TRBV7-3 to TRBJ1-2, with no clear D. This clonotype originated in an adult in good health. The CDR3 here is CASSLDGYGYTF. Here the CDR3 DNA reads TGTGCCAGCAGCTTAGACGGCTATGGCTACACCTTC. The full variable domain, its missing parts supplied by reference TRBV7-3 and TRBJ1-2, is GAGVSQTPSNKVTEKGKYVELRCDPISGHTALYWYRQSLGQGPEFLIYFQGTGAADDSGLPNDRFFAVRPEGSVSTLKIQRTERGDSAVYLCASSLDGYGYTFGSGTRLTVV.